This T cell receptor (beta chain) was recovered during a study of T-cell reconstitution after alpha-beta-depleted transplantation in children. CDR3 length equals 12 residues. Germline-derived CDR1 and CDR2 are MNHEY and SVGEGT. V lost 6 bases and J 4 bases, leaving 8 bases between the germline ends. Unique molecular identifiers were built into the TCRbeta library. Via MiXCR, TCRdb re-called the PCR reads, giving one row per CDR3 protein. Here the sample spans 490,000 or so distinct CDR3 sequences, under 15% being singletons. The table lists this clonotype with many counts. The TCR sequence derives from a human donor who donated a stem cell graft to a child with combined immunodeficiency. The chain uses TRBV6-2 or TRBV6-3 and TRBJ2-3; possible D gene TRBD1, 7 bases. Sequencing used PBMCs from the stem cell graft donor, obtained from the stem cell graft. The CDR3 DNA reads as TGTGCCAGCAGCAGGGGGGCAGATACGCAGTATTTT. This encodes CASSRGADTQYF.